A selection of T cell receptor beta chains follows, all from one sample in a study of regulatory T cells in long-lasting Graves disease. TCRdb re-analysed the multiplex PCR reads in MiXCR, keeping a single row per CDR3 protein. The table has a few hundred thousand distinct CDR3 sequences, more than 20% seen once; the top ten hold about 27%. The starting material was peripheral blood mononuclear cells (PBMCs), obtained when the disease was refractory, from a patient treated with antithyroid drugs. Every receptor here comes from a woman between 40 and 50 years old with Graves disease. Each CDR3 is given with its conserved first and last residue. Fields, in order: D gene, clone size, V gene, CDR3 length, J gene, CDR3 protein, CDR3 DNA. A D gene is named only where the DNA matches it firmly. The size entry is marked missing in some rows and otherwise reads once, few, many or a size class.

D gene: .; clone size: many; V gene: TRBV28; CDR3 length: 13; J gene: TRBJ1-1; CDR3 protein: CASRLPAGTEAFF; CDR3 DNA: TGTGCCAGCAGACTACCAGCGGGTACTGAAGCTTTCTTT
D gene: .; clone size: many; V gene: TRBV27; CDR3 length: 13; J gene: TRBJ2-7; CDR3 protein: CASSTSTSYEQYF; CDR3 DNA: TGTGCCAGCAGTACTAGCACTTCCTACGAGCAGTACTTC
D gene: .; clone size: many; V gene: TRBV11-2; CDR3 length: 13; J gene: TRBJ2-2; CDR3 protein: CASGNRNTGELFF; CDR3 DNA: TGTGCCAGCGGAAACAGGAACACCGGGGAGCTGTTTTTT
D gene: TRBD1; clone size: many; V gene: TRBV28; CDR3 length: 16; J gene: TRBJ2-7; CDR3 protein: CASRRSRDRGFYEQYF; CDR3 DNA: TGTGCCAGCAGGAGAAGCCGGGACAGGGGGTTCTACGAGCAGTACTTC
D gene: .; clone size: many; V gene: TRBV29-1; CDR3 length: 12; J gene: TRBJ1-1; CDR3 protein: CSVEKGNTEAFF; CDR3 DNA: TGCAGCGTTGAAAAGGGGAACACTGAAGCTTTCTTT
D gene: TRBD1; clone size: many; V gene: TRBV28; CDR3 length: 14; J gene: TRBJ1-1; CDR3 protein: CASRTGTGFTEAFF; CDR3 DNA: TGTGCCAGCAGGACCGGGACAGGGTTCACTGAAGCTTTCTTT
D gene: TRBD1; clone size: many; V gene: TRBV6-1; CDR3 length: 13; J gene: TRBJ1-2; CDR3 protein: CASSPGGSYGYTF; CDR3 DNA: TGTGCCAGCAGTCCAGGGGGGAGCTATGGCTACACCTTC
D gene: .; clone size: .; V gene: TRBV20-1; CDR3 length: 15; J gene: TRBJ1-5; CDR3 protein: CSAHARGFGHQPQHF; CDR3 DNA: TGCAGTGCCCACGCGAGAGGGTTCGGACATCAGCCCCAGCATTTT
D gene: TRBD1; clone size: few; V gene: TRBV20-1; CDR3 length: 12; J gene: TRBJ2-7; CDR3 protein: CSAGTGANEQYF; CDR3 DNA: TGCAGCGCCGGGACAGGGGCCAACGAGCAGTACTTC
D gene: .; clone size: many; V gene: TRBV2; CDR3 length: 15; J gene: TRBJ2-7; CDR3 protein: CASRSTSFIQYEQYF; CDR3 DNA: TGTGCCAGCCGTAGTACATCCTTTATCCAATACGAGCAGTACTTC
D gene: TRBD2; clone size: .; V gene: TRBV11-2; CDR3 length: 18; J gene: TRBJ2-2; CDR3 protein: CASSLITSGKSGTGELFF; CDR3 DNA: TGTGCCAGCAGCTTAATAACTAGCGGGAAGTCGGGCACCGGGGAGCTGTTTTTT
D gene: .; clone size: many; V gene: TRBV20-1; CDR3 length: 17; J gene: TRBJ1-4; CDR3 protein: CSARDTYWGGVNEKLFF; CDR3 DNA: TGCAGTGCTAGAGATACCTACTGGGGAGGGGTTAATGAAAAACTGTTTTTT
D gene: .; clone size: many; V gene: TRBV2; CDR3 length: 14; J gene: TRBJ2-7; CDR3 protein: CASNKGYATYEQYF; CDR3 DNA: TGTGCCAGCAATAAGGGATACGCCACCTACGAGCAGTACTTC
D gene: TRBD1; clone size: many; V gene: TRBV6-1; CDR3 length: 16; J gene: TRBJ1-1; CDR3 protein: CASSEARGPLGTEAFF; CDR3 DNA: TGTGCCAGCAGTGAAGCGAGGGGGCCATTGGGAACTGAAGCTTTCTTT
D gene: TRBD1; clone size: few; V gene: TRBV13; CDR3 length: 15; J gene: TRBJ2-4; CDR3 protein: CASSPRDREGHIQYF; CDR3 DNA: TGTGCCAGCAGCCCCAGGGACAGGGAGGGTCACATTCAGTACTTC
D gene: .; clone size: many; V gene: TRBV6-2/TRBV6-3; CDR3 length: 17; J gene: TRBJ2-7; CDR3 protein: CASSYSTVGRFTGEQYF; CDR3 DNA: TGTGCCAGCAGTTACTCCACGGTTGGAAGGTTCACGGGGGAGCAGTACTTC
D gene: .; clone size: .; V gene: TRBV9; CDR3 length: 17; J gene: TRBJ1-6; CDR3 protein: CASSVSGDTRVDSPLHF; CDR3 DNA: TGTGCCAGCAGCGTAAGCGGGGACACAAGGGTGGATTCACCCCTCCACTTT
D gene: TRBD2; clone size: many; V gene: TRBV10-2; CDR3 length: 16; J gene: TRBJ2-5; CDR3 protein: CASSEFSGISVETQYF; CDR3 DNA: TGCGCCAGCAGTGAGTTTAGCGGGATATCAGTAGAGACCCAGTACTTC
D gene: .; clone size: few; V gene: TRBV19; CDR3 length: 13; J gene: TRBJ1-1; CDR3 protein: CASSIYANTEAFF; CDR3 DNA: TGTGCCAGTAGTATATATGCGAACACTGAAGCTTTCTTT
D gene: .; clone size: few; V gene: TRBV10-3; CDR3 length: 13; J gene: TRBJ2-5; CDR3 protein: CATRPDSQETQYF; CDR3 DNA: TGTGCCACCCGCCCGGACAGCCAAGAGACCCAGTACTTC
D gene: TRBD2; clone size: .; V gene: TRBV11-1; CDR3 length: 15; J gene: TRBJ2-7; CDR3 protein: CASSDPGLAMNEQYF; CDR3 DNA: TGTGCCAGCAGCGATCCGGGACTAGCCATGAACGAGCAGTACTTC
D gene: .; clone size: .; V gene: TRBV6-2/TRBV6-3; CDR3 length: 15; J gene: TRBJ1-3; CDR3 protein: CASSYLDFTGNTIYF; CDR3 DNA: TGTGCCAGCAGTTACCTGGACTTTACTGGAAACACCATATATTTT
D gene: .; clone size: .; V gene: TRBV19; CDR3 length: 13; J gene: TRBJ2-2; CDR3 protein: CASSPPSSGELFF; CDR3 DNA: TGTGCCAGTAGTCCCCCCAGCTCAGGGGAGCTGTTTTTT
D gene: .; clone size: few; V gene: TRBV19; CDR3 length: 14; J gene: TRBJ2-6; CDR3 protein: CASMVLGWANVLTF; CDR3 DNA: TGTGCCAGTATGGTTCTGGGGTGGGCCAACGTCCTGACTTTC
D gene: TRBD1; clone size: many; V gene: TRBV6-1; CDR3 length: 13; J gene: TRBJ2-7; CDR3 protein: CAGGGQGFYEQYF; CDR3 DNA: TGTGCCGGTGGGGGACAGGGCTTCTACGAGCAGTACTTC
D gene: TRBD2; clone size: .; V gene: TRBV6-5; CDR3 length: 15; J gene: TRBJ2-7; CDR3 protein: CASSYLAGGRDEQYF; CDR3 DNA: TGTGCCAGCAGTTATCTAGCGGGAGGGCGGGACGAGCAGTACTTC
D gene: .; clone size: .; V gene: TRBV20-1; CDR3 length: 12; J gene: TRBJ2-2; CDR3 protein: CNTRSIGGELFF; CDR3 DNA: TGCAATACTAGAAGTATAGGAGGGGAGCTGTTTTTT
D gene: TRBD1; clone size: many; V gene: TRBV12-3/TRBV12-4; CDR3 length: 16; J gene: TRBJ1-5; CDR3 protein: CASSAWGRGGQQPQHF; CDR3 DNA: TGTGCCAGCAGTGCCTGGGGGCGAGGGGGCCAACAGCCCCAGCATTTT
D gene: .; clone size: many; V gene: TRBV20-1; CDR3 length: 13; J gene: TRBJ2-5; CDR3 protein: CSARDGGLSSQYF; CDR3 DNA: TGCAGTGCTAGAGATGGGGGCCTGTCTTCCCAGTACTTC
D gene: .; clone size: many; V gene: TRBV12-3/TRBV12-4; CDR3 length: 16; J gene: TRBJ2-7; CDR3 protein: CASSPTYSSTTYEQYF; CDR3 DNA: TGTGCCAGCAGCCCTACCTATTCAAGCACGACCTACGAGCAGTACTTC
D gene: .; clone size: many; V gene: TRBV6-1; CDR3 length: 18; J gene: TRBJ1-6; CDR3 protein: CASSAAAATGYYNSPLHF; CDR3 DNA: TGTGCCAGCAGCGCCGCCGCCGCCACAGGGTACTATAATTCACCCCTCCACTTT
D gene: TRBD1; clone size: .; V gene: TRBV5-1; CDR3 length: 13; J gene: TRBJ1-6; CDR3 protein: CAGWDRDNSPLHF; CDR3 DNA: TGCGCCGGTTGGGACAGGGATAATTCACCCCTCCACTTT
D gene: .; clone size: .; V gene: TRBV10-3; CDR3 length: 15; J gene: TRBJ1-3; CDR3 protein: CAIRPGRDAGNTIYF; CDR3 DNA: TGTGCCATCAGGCCCGGTAGGGATGCTGGAAACACCATATATTTT
D gene: .; clone size: .; V gene: TRBV3-1; CDR3 length: 14; J gene: TRBJ2-1; CDR3 protein: CASSPGLPYNEQFF; CDR3 DNA: TGTGCCAGCAGCCCCGGACTACCTTACAATGAGCAGTTCTTC
D gene: TRBD1; clone size: .; V gene: TRBV5-6; CDR3 length: 15; J gene: TRBJ2-5; CDR3 protein: CASSFSGTGTETQYF; CDR3 DNA: TGTGCCAGCAGCTTCTCCGGGACAGGGACAGAGACCCAGTACTTC
D gene: .; clone size: few; V gene: TRBV12-3/TRBV12-4; CDR3 length: 15; J gene: TRBJ1-2; CDR3 protein: CASRLTGRANYGYTF; CDR3 DNA: TGTGCCAGCAGGCTAACGGGGCGGGCTAACTATGGCTACACCTTC
D gene: TRBD1; clone size: many; V gene: TRBV27; CDR3 length: 17; J gene: TRBJ1-2; CDR3 protein: CASSFPIPTGARCGYTF; CDR3 DNA: TGTGCCAGCAGTTTCCCGATCCCGACAGGGGCGAGGTGCGGCTACACCTTC
D gene: TRBD2; clone size: many; V gene: TRBV3-1; CDR3 length: 15; J gene: TRBJ2-7; CDR3 protein: CASSQGLAVSYEQYF; CDR3 DNA: TGTGCCAGCAGCCAAGGTCTAGCGGTCTCCTACGAGCAGTACTTC
D gene: TRBD2; clone size: .; V gene: TRBV6-1; CDR3 length: 15; J gene: TRBJ2-5; CDR3 protein: CASIRLAGVRETQYF; CDR3 DNA: TGTGCCAGCATCCGACTAGCGGGAGTACGCGAGACCCAGTACTTC
D gene: .; clone size: .; V gene: TRBV12-3/TRBV12-4; CDR3 length: 14; J gene: TRBJ2-1; CDR3 protein: CASRQKENYNEQFF; CDR3 DNA: TGTGCCAGCAGGCAAAAGGAAAACTACAATGAGCAGTTCTTC
D gene: .; clone size: many; V gene: TRBV18; CDR3 length: 11; J gene: TRBJ2-3; CDR3 protein: CASSDAETQYF; CDR3 DNA: TGCGCCAGCAGTGATGCTGAAACGCAGTATTTT
D gene: TRBD2; clone size: .; V gene: TRBV10-3; CDR3 length: 15; J gene: TRBJ2-1; CDR3 protein: CAISDPSGRLDEQFF; CDR3 DNA: TGTGCCATCAGTGACCCTAGCGGGAGGTTAGATGAGCAGTTCTTC
D gene: TRBD1; clone size: few; V gene: TRBV19; CDR3 length: 18; J gene: TRBJ2-7; CDR3 protein: CASSSTLGQGVFSYEQYF; CDR3 DNA: TGTGCCAGTAGTTCAACCCTAGGACAGGGCGTATTCTCCTACGAGCAGTACTTC
D gene: .; clone size: few; V gene: TRBV4-1; CDR3 length: 15; J gene: TRBJ2-5; CDR3 protein: CASSQVGRGVETQYF; CDR3 DNA: TGCGCCAGCAGCCAAGTTGGGAGGGGGGTGGAGACCCAGTACTTC
D gene: .; clone size: .; V gene: TRBV14; CDR3 length: 13; J gene: TRBJ1-1; CDR3 protein: CASRKGGDTEAFF; CDR3 DNA: TGTGCCAGCAGAAAAGGGGGAGACACTGAAGCTTTCTTT
D gene: .; clone size: many; V gene: TRBV6-9; CDR3 length: 15; J gene: TRBJ2-7; CDR3 protein: CASSYSEAKPNEQYF; CDR3 DNA: TGTGCCAGCAGTTACAGCGAGGCTAAACCTAACGAGCAGTACTTC
D gene: .; clone size: .; V gene: TRBV5-1; CDR3 length: 11; J gene: TRBJ2-2; CDR3 protein: CASSDSGELFF; CDR3 DNA: TGCGCCAGCAGCGATAGCGGGGAGCTGTTTTTT
D gene: .; clone size: many; V gene: TRBV5-4; CDR3 length: 14; J gene: TRBJ2-5; CDR3 protein: CASSLIGAQETQYF; CDR3 DNA: TGTGCCAGCAGCTTGATCGGAGCGCAAGAGACCCAGTACTTC
D gene: .; clone size: .; V gene: TRBV19; CDR3 length: 13; J gene: TRBJ1-5; CDR3 protein: CASSWESNQPQHF; CDR3 DNA: TGTGCCTCAAGTTGGGAGAGCAATCAGCCCCAGCATTTT
D gene: .; clone size: .; V gene: TRBV3-1; CDR3 length: 13; J gene: TRBJ2-7; CDR3 protein: CASSHGSSYEQYF; CDR3 DNA: TGTGCCAGCAGCCACGGGAGCTCCTACGAGCAGTACTTC
D gene: .; clone size: .; V gene: TRBV10-1; CDR3 length: 14; J gene: TRBJ1-4; CDR3 protein: CASSEDRGFEKLFF; CDR3 DNA: TGCGCCAGCAGTGAGGATAGGGGGTTTGAAAAACTGTTTTTT
D gene: .; clone size: .; V gene: TRBV7-9; CDR3 length: 16; J gene: TRBJ2-2; CDR3 protein: CASSSAGPMNTGELFF; CDR3 DNA: TGTGCCAGCAGCTCGGCGGGACCGATGAACACCGGGGAGCTGTTTTTT
D gene: .; clone size: many; V gene: TRBV28; CDR3 length: 15; J gene: TRBJ1-1; CDR3 protein: CASSFQSGMNTEAFF; CDR3 DNA: TGTGCCAGCAGTTTTCAGTCGGGGATGAACACTGAAGCTTTCTTT
D gene: .; clone size: .; V gene: TRBV9; CDR3 length: 16; J gene: TRBJ2-7; CDR3 protein: CASSVEDGRGSFEQYF; CDR3 DNA: TGTGCCAGCAGCGTAGAGGATGGCAGGGGCTCGTTCGAGCAGTACTTC
D gene: TRBD1; clone size: .; V gene: TRBV19; CDR3 length: 15; J gene: TRBJ1-1; CDR3 protein: CASTLGQGGGTEAFF; CDR3 DNA: TGTGCCAGTACCTTAGGACAGGGTGGAGGGACTGAAGCTTTCTTT
D gene: .; clone size: few; V gene: TRBV14; CDR3 length: 11; J gene: TRBJ2-5; CDR3 protein: CASSHGQTQYF; CDR3 DNA: TGTGCCAGCAGCCACGGTCAGACCCAGTACTTC
D gene: .; clone size: few; V gene: TRBV29-1; CDR3 length: 13; J gene: TRBJ2-2; CDR3 protein: CSVGWSWAGELFF; CDR3 DNA: TGCAGCGTTGGGTGGTCATGGGCCGGGGAGCTGTTTTTT